The 28 T cell receptor beta chains listed next were all sequenced from one sample in a study of cytomegalovirus exposure and HLA in healthy donors. Amplification used 60 Vbeta primers and 13 Jbeta primers. Sequenced by immunoSEQ multiplex PCR; TCRdb stores in-frame clones only, minus some. The table lists more than 90,000 clones, approximately 81% of them singletons, with 4.2% in the top ten. The source material was PBMCs. These receptors were taken from a woman aged 70-85 years in good health and CMV-seropositive.

The CDR3 reads CASSRGTDGYTF. CDR3 coding DNA: TGTGCCAGCAGCCGAGGGACAGATGGCTACACCTTC. This chain joins TRBV2 and TRBJ1-2, with TRBD1 identical over 7 bases. Trimming cost V 6 bases and J 6 bases; bases outside gene matches: 4. The germline V gene encodes CDR1 SNHLY and CDR2 FYNNEI. The CDR3 is 12 residues long.

This chain links TRBV18 with TRBJ1-5; TRBD1 matches at 9 bases. Trimming cost V 6 bases and J 3 bases; bases outside gene matches: 6. This CDR3 spans 15 amino acids. The V gene's germline CDR1 is KGHSH and CDR2 LQKENI. This CDR3 reads CASSPWTGVNQPQHF. CDR3 DNA sequence: TGTGCCAGCTCTCCTTGGACAGGGGTCAATCAGCCCCAGCATTTT.

The genes are TRBV2 and TRBJ2-5, with 8 bases identical to TRBD2. CDR3 length: 13 residues. The V gene's germline CDR1 is SNHLY and CDR2 FYNNEI. V shed 2 bases and J 5 bases; nucleotides not matched to a gene: 1. The DNA for the CDR3 is TGTGCCAGCAGTGAAACGGGAGGGGAGACCCAGTACTTC. Its translation: CASSETGGETQYF.

V gene TRBV30 combines with J gene TRBJ1-2; 8 nucleotides agree with TRBD1. V shed 3 bases, J shed 3 bases, and the junction held 6 bases outside the gene matches. Germline V gives CDR1 GTSNPN, CDR2 SVGIG (reference sequence). The CDR3 length is 14 residues. This CDR3 is CAWRRQGADYGYTF. The CDR3 DNA is TGTGCCTGGAGGAGGCAGGGGGCGGACTATGGCTACACCTTC.

This clone was observed a single time. This sequence joins TRBV4-3 and TRBJ2-5, with 14 bases aligning to TRBD2. This CDR3 comprises 16 residues. V dropped 0 bases and J dropped 9; count of bases not matched to a gene: 6. From germline, CDR1 is LGHNA and CDR2 YSLEER. The DNA for the CDR3 is TGCGCCAGCAGCCAAGATTCCGGGACTAGCGGGAGATCCCAGTACTTC. This codes for CASSQDSGTSGRSQYF.

Written as DNA, the CDR3 is TGTGCCAGCAGCTTAAGATCGCCCGGCGGAAGCTCCTACAATGAGCAGTTCTTC. Its protein is CASSLRSPGGSSYNEQFF. The chain recombines TRBV7-3 with TRBJ2-1; no definite D call. Germline CDR1 reads SGHTA; CDR2 reads FQGTGA. This CDR3 comprises 18 residues. The V and J ends lost 1 base and 0 bases respectively, with 16 bases between them.

This chain links TRBV5-1 with TRBJ2-1; 13 nucleotides match TRBD2. Germline CDR1 is SGHRS and CDR2 is YFSETQ. The CDR3 has 14 amino acids. Trimming at V came to 5 bases and at J to 9 bases, leaving 5 bases not matched to a gene. The CDR3 is CASRRTSGSVEQFF. The CDR3 DNA reads as TGCGCCAGCAGGAGGACTAGCGGGAGTGTTGAGCAGTTCTTC.

The V and J genes are TRBV19 and TRBJ2-2, with TRBD1 as a possible D gene (5 bases). The CDR3 sequence is 13 residues long. V lost 5 bases, J lost 6 bases, and 10 bases lay in between. The germline gives CDR1 LNHDA, CDR2 SQIVND (reference sequence). CDR3 DNA: TGTGCCAGTAGTGTGCTCAGGGCCGGGGAGCTGTTTTTT. As protein: CASSVLRAGELFF. The whole variable domain, filled in from reference TRBV19 and TRBJ2-2, reads DGGITQSPKYLFRKEGQNVTLSCEQNLNHDAMYWYRQDPGQGLRLIYYSQIVNDFQKGDIAEGYSVSREKKESFPLTVTSAQKNPTAFYLCASSVLRAGELFFGEGSRLTVL.

This clone has just one count. The chain is built from TRBV27 and TRBJ1-1; TRBD1 agrees at 7 bases. CDR1 is MNHEY and CDR2 is SMNVEV in the germline V gene (reference sequence). V gave up 4 bases and J gave up 2 bases; unmatched junction bases: 10. This CDR3 region has 16 residues. The CDR3 here is CASSSSWTGRNTEAFF. The DNA of the CDR3 is TGTGCCAGCAGTTCCTCCTGGACAGGCCGTAACACTGAAGCTTTCTTT.

V and J are TRBV4-2 and TRBJ2-7, with 13 bases aligning to TRBD2. Germline CDR1 LGHNA, CDR2 YNFKEQ. The V and J ends lost 6 bases and 0 bases, in that order; junction bases with no gene match: 11. CDR3 length equals 18 residues. CDR3 nucleotide sequence: TGTGCCAGCAGTCCGGGGACTAGCGGGATTCCAAGCTCCTACGAGCAGTACTTC. This sequence encodes CASSPGTSGIPSSYEQYF.

The chain employs TRBV5-1 and TRBJ2-1; TRBD1 matches at 8 bases. The germline CDR1 and CDR2 sequences are SGHRS and YFSETQ. V shed 3 bases, J shed 8 bases, and the junction held 10 bases outside the gene matches. This CDR3 comprises 15 residues. The CDR3 region is CASSSGQGVFYEQFF. The CDR3 DNA is TGCGCCAGCAGCTCAGGACAGGGTGTGTTCTATGAGCAGTTCTTC.

V usage is TRBV6-1 and J usage is TRBJ2-2, with 8 bases identical to TRBD1. The CDR3 length is 15 residues. Germline values: CDR1 MNHNS, CDR2 SASEGT. V lost 3 bases, J lost 5 bases, and 5 bases stayed unmatched. The CDR3 nucleotides are TGTGCCAGCAGTGACGGGACAGGAGGAACCGGGGAGCTGTTTTTT. It yields the protein CASSDGTGGTGELFF.

Worth noting for this clone: One end of the junction does not line up with germline, which may come from a read error. This sequence joins TRBV7-9 and TRBJ2-5; 8 nucleotides align to TRBD1. The V gene's germline CDR1 is SEHNR and CDR2 FQNEAQ (reference sequence). This CDR3 has 14 amino acids. CDR3 region: CSSSPGTGRKTQYF. CDR3 bases: TGTTCCAGCAGCCCAGGGACAGGCAGAAAGACCCAGTACTTC.

V is TRBV29-1 and J is TRBJ1-1; D remains unclear. V lost 5 bases, J lost 3 bases, and 13 bases lay in between. This CDR3 has 13 residues. In germline, CDR1 is SQVTM, CDR2 ANQGSEA. DNA of the CDR3: TGCAGCGTTAGTCCCGGGATAGACACTGAAGCTTTCTTT. Amino acids: CSVSPGIDTEAFF.

The J gene is TRBJ1-6, the V gene TRBV7-8; TRBD1 is a possible D gene (5 bases). The V gene lost 5 bases and the J gene lost 7 bases, with 18 bases spanning the gap. Germline V gene data show CDR1 as SGHVS and CDR2 as FQNEAQ. This CDR3 is 16 amino acids long. The CDR3 sequence: CASSTSGFGGNSPLHF. Written as DNA, the CDR3 is TGTGCCAGCAGCACATCAGGGTTCGGGGGAAATTCACCCCTCCACTTT.

The V call is TRBV10-1, the J call TRBJ2-2, with D unresolved. Germline V lookup: CDR1 WNHNN, CDR2 SYGVQD (reference sequence). V lost 6 bases, J lost 2 bases, and 4 bases lay in between. The CDR3 runs to 12 residues. CDR3 nucleotides: TGCGCCAGCAGCCCTAACACCGGGGAGCTGTTTTTT. Protein product: CASSPNTGELFF.

The chain recombines TRBV30 with TRBJ1-4; the D gene is possibly TRBD1 (5 bases). The ends were cut back, 2 bases at V and 0 bases at J, with 13 bases in the middle. Germline loops: CDR1 GTSNPN, CDR2 SVGIG (reference sequence). The CDR3 is 16 residues long. The CDR3 region is CAWSPSQGATNEKLFF. The DNA for the CDR3 is TGTGCCTGGAGTCCTTCTCAGGGTGCAACTAATGAAAAACTGTTTTTT.

The chain combines TRBV30 with TRBJ2-7, with TRBD1 as a possible D gene (5 bases). Trimming left V 2 bases short and J 6 bases short, with 17 bases between. This CDR3 is built from 14 residues. Germline V gene sequence: CDR1 GTSNPN, CDR2 SVGIG (reference sequence). The CDR3 nucleotides are TGTGCCTGGAGTCAAAGAGGATCAACAGGCGAGCAGTACTTC. Protein: CAWSQRGSTGEQYF.

This clone was seen just once. This rearrangement joins TRBV15 to TRBJ2-5, with D possibly being TRBD2 (5 bases). The closer fit of TRBJ2-7 to the DNA end suggests the J call may be wrong. The CDR3 runs to 13 residues. Per the germline V gene, CDR1 is LNHNV and CDR2 is YYDKDF (reference sequence). In DNA form, the CDR3 reads TGTGCCACCAGCAAACCCGGGGTCCACGAGCAGTACTTC. Protein product: CATSKPGVHEQYF.

The chain combines TRBV19 with TRBJ1-1, with a weak D call TRBD1 (5 bases). V was cut by 6 bases and J by 5 bases, with 13 bases left in between. Germline V CDR1 and CDR2: LNHDA, SQIVND (reference sequence). This CDR3 contains 13 residues. The CDR3 protein is CASSKGQFTEAFF. The CDR3 DNA is TGTGCCAGTAGCAAGGGGCAGTTTACTGAAGCTTTCTTT.

The rearrangement links TRBV6-1 to TRBJ2-4, with D unclear. Germline lookup yields CDR1 MNHNS and CDR2 SASEGT. The CDR3 has 16 amino acids. The V end was cut by 3 bases, the J end by 0 bases, with 12 bases between. The CDR3 loop is CASSDGPVLAKNIQYF. The CDR3 DNA reads TGTGCCAGCAGTGACGGTCCTGTACTAGCCAAAAACATTCAGTACTTC.

V gene TRBV6-4 combines with J gene TRBJ1-2; D not resolved. V lost 6 bases to trimming and J lost 7 bases, with 18 bases between them. The CDR3 runs 14 residues. Germline lookup yields CDR1 MRHNA and CDR2 SNTAGT. The CDR3: CASSVESGLGGYTF. In DNA, the CDR3 is TGTGCCAGCAGCGTAGAATCTGGTCTAGGTGGCTACACCTTC.

This clone appeared once. This chain joins TRBV7-8 and TRBJ2-5, with TRBD1 identical over 7 bases. J was trimmed by 5 bases and V by 1 base; bases with no gene match: 7. The CDR3 runs to 15 residues. CDR1 and CDR2 from the germline V gene are SGHVS and FQNEAQ. The CDR3 sequence: CASSLEGAGGETQYF. Here the CDR3 DNA reads TGTGCCAGCAGCTTAGAGGGGGCTGGCGGGGAGACCCAGTACTTC.

V gene TRBV7-2 combines with J gene TRBJ2-3; D perhaps matches TRBD2 (6 bases). From germline, CDR1 is SGHTA and CDR2 FQGNSA. This CDR3 contains 20 residues. V was cut by 0 bases and J by 2 bases, with 24 bases left in between. The CDR3 reads CASSLAPTTAGYPDTDTQYF. The CDR3 DNA reads as TGTGCCAGCAGCTTAGCGCCTACTACGGCGGGATACCCCGACACAGATACGCAGTATTTT.

This clone has only a few counts. The chain couples TRBV14 to TRBJ1-1, with unresolved D. Germline V gives CDR1 SGHDN, CDR2 FVKESK. Between the trimmed V and J ends, which lost 4 bases and 1 base, there was a span of 10 bases. The CDR3 contains 14 residues. This chain's CDR3 is CASSLLGGNTEAFF. The CDR3 coding sequence is TGTGCCAGCAGCCTATTGGGAGGGAACACTGAAGCTTTCTTT. The variable domain in full, with the rest retrieved from reference TRBV14 and TRBJ1-1, is EAGVTQFPSHSVIEKGQTVTLRCDPISGHDNLYWYRRVMGKEIKFLLHFVKESKQDESGMPNNRFLAERTGGTYSTLKVQPAELEDSGVYFCASSLLGGNTEAFFGQGTRLTVV.

The chain carries TRBV19 and TRBJ2-2, with TRBD1 matching over 8 bases. CDR3 length equals 15 residues. CDR1 and CDR2 (germline): LNHDA, SQIVND (reference sequence). Trimming removed 7 bases from V and 7 bases from J; junction bases left unmatched: 11. The CDR3 loop is CASNSQGAGDGELFF. The CDR3 DNA reads TGTGCCAGTAATTCCCAGGGGGCTGGAGACGGGGAGCTGTTTTTT.

This clone was detected only once. The rearrangement uses TRBV10-3 and TRBJ1-1; tentative D call: TRBD1 (5 bases). Germline V lookup: CDR1 ENHRY, CDR2 SYGVKD. V lost 4 bases and J lost 5, with 14 bases in between. This CDR3 region has 14 residues. This CDR3 is CAISGSGGRTEAFF. CDR3 DNA: TGTGCCATCAGTGGGTCGGGGGGGAGGACTGAAGCTTTCTTT.

This clone was observed a single time. One junction end does not reproduce the germline sequence, and a read error may be involved. V and J are TRBV7-7 and TRBJ2-2; D gene uncertain. CDR3 length: 13 residues. Germline V gene sequence: CDR1 SSHAT, CDR2 FNYEAQ (reference sequence). DNA for the CDR3: TGTGCTAGCAGCCCCCTTTACACCGGGGAGCTGTTTTTT. Its protein is CASSPLYTGELFF.